This TCR beta chain was identified in a study of T-cell reconstitution after alpha-beta-depleted transplantation in children. Unique molecular identifiers were incorporated when the TCRbeta library was constructed. Each CDR3 protein gets one entry after TCRdb re-called the PCR reads with MiXCR. This sample has about 120,000 distinct CDR3 sequences; about a tenth occur once, and the top ten carry 8%. The J segment lost 7 bases and the V segment lost 4 bases, leaving 10 bases of the junction unmatched. Per germline, CDR1 SGHAT and CDR2 FQNNGV. The CDR3 extends over 16 amino acids. The sequence derives from a human donor who donated a stem cell graft to a child with acute lymphoblastic leukemia. This rearrangement joins TRBV11-2 to TRBJ1-5; TRBD1 matches 10 bases. The specimen comprised PBMCs from the stem cell graft donor, sampled from the stem cell graft. CDR3 amino acids: CASSWGTGEGSQPQHF. For the CDR3, the DNA is TGTGCCAGCAGCTGGGGGACAGGGGAGGGGAGCCAGCCCCAGCATTTT.